The present TCR beta chain was sequenced within a study of read filtering for tumor transcriptome and immune sequencing. General study points: This fraction held mixed bone marrow immune cells after CD138-negative sorting.

At the time of active disease, bone marrow was collected from every patient. This clonotype came up many times. As yet, its antigen is unknown. This CDR3 has 14 amino acids. Germline V gives CDR1 LNHDA, CDR2 SQIVND (reference sequence). V lost 6 bases to trimming and J lost 1 base; unmatched junction nucleotides: 4. This library used roughly 400 ng RNA and molecular barcoded adaptors spanning alpha/delta and beta/gamma chains. TCRdb recomputed calls from the reads with MiXCR, one row per CDR3 protein. The repertoire holds roughly 90,000 distinct CDR3 sequences, about 22% seen once, with 9.5% to 12% in the top ten.

V is TRBV19 and J is TRBJ2-7; 9 positions match TRBD1. This clonotype originated in a donor at least 40 years old with multiple myeloma. The sample taken for sequencing was a population of CD138-negative cells sorted from bone marrow. The DNA of the CDR3 is TGTGCCAGTAGCTGGGGGACAGGGTCCTACGAGCAGTACTTC. Its protein product is CASSWGTGSYEQYF.